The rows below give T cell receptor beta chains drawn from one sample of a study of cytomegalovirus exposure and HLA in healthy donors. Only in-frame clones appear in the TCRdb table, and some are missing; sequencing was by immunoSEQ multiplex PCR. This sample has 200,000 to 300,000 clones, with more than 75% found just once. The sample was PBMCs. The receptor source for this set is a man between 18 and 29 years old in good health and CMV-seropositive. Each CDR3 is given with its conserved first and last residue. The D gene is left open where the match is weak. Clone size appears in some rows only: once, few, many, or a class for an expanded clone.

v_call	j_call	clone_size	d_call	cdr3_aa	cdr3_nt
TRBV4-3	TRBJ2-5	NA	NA	CASSQDRNSYQYF	TGCGCCAGCAGCCAAGATCGTAACAGTTACCAGTACTTC
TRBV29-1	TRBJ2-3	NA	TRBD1	CSVGPTGGITDTQYF	TGCAGCGTTGGCCCCACAGGGGGTATCACAGATACGCAGTATTTT
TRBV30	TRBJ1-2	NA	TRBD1	CAWRTGGGSGYTF	TGTGCCTGGAGGACAGGGGGCGGATCTGGCTACACCTTC
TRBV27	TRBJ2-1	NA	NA	CASSLRQGLSTEQFF	TGTGCCAGCAGTTTGAGGCAGGGACTCTCCACAGAGCAGTTCTTC
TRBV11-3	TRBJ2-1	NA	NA	CASSLDRGPGDEQFF	TGTGCCAGCAGCTTAGACAGGGGCCCTGGGGATGAGCAGTTCTTC
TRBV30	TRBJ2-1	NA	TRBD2	CAWSTPAGAGNEQFF	TGTGCCTGGAGTACGCCCGCGGGAGCTGGGAATGAGCAGTTCTTC
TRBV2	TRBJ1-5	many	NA	CASIGTEGNQPQHF	TGTGCCAGCATCGGAACGGAGGGCAATCAGCCCCAGCATTTT
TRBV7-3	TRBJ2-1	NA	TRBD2	CASSLGSSGYNEQFF	TGTGCCAGCAGCTTGGGTTCTAGCGGGTACAATGAGCAGTTCTTC
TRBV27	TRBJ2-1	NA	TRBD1	CASIQGQGYNEQFF	TGTGCCAGCATTCAGGGACAGGGCTACAATGAGCAGTTCTTC
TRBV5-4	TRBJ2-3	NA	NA	CASSLLVTDTQYF	TGTGCCAGCAGCTTGTTAGTAACAGATACGCAGTATTTT
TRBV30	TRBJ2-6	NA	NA	CAWSATSAGANVLTF	TGTGCCTGGAGTGCGACGTCGGCCGGGGCCAACGTCCTGACTTTC
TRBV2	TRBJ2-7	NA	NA	CASSVRTRRYEQYF	TGTGCCAGCAGTGTTCGCACCCGAAGGTACGAGCAGTACTTC
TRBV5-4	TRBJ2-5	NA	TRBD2	CASSELAGAETQYF	TGTGCCAGCAGCGAACTAGCGGGAGCTGAGACCCAGTACTTC
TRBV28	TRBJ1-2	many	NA	CASSIRGNYGYTF	TGTGCCAGCAGTATCAGGGGTAACTATGGCTACACCTTC
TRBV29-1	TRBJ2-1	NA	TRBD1	CSVARAGGPYNEQFF	TGCAGCGTTGCGCGGGCAGGGGGTCCATACAATGAGCAGTTCTTC
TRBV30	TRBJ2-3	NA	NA	CAWSEYLANTQYF	TGTGCCTGGAGTGAATACCTAGCAAATACGCAGTATTTT
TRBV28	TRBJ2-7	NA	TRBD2	CASSSGGVGYEQYF	TGTGCCAGCAGTTCTGGGGGGGTTGGCTACGAGCAGTACTTC
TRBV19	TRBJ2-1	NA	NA	CASSIGGTYYNEQFF	TGTGCCAGTAGTATAGGCGGGACCTACTACAATGAGCAGTTCTTC
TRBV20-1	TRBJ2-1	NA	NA	CSVAYNEQFF	TGCAGTGTTGCGTACAATGAGCAGTTCTTC
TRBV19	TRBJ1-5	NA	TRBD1	CASSIGGADRLNQPQHF	TGTGCCAGTAGTATCGGGGGCGCGGACAGGCTCAATCAGCCCCAGCATTTT
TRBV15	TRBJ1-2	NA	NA	CATSRDDRDYGYTF	TGTGCCACCAGCAGAGATGACAGAGACTATGGCTACACCTTC
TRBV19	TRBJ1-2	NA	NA	CASRGGQTYGYTF	TGTGCCAGTAGGGGCGGACAGACATATGGCTACACCTTC
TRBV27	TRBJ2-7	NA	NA	CASSLGEQHEQYF	TGTGCCAGCAGTTTAGGGGAACAGCACGAGCAGTACTTC
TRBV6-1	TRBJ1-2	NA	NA	CASSEAGDYGYTF	TGTGCCAGCAGTGAAGCGGGTGACTATGGCTACACCTTC
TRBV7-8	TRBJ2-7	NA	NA	CASRPGPESSYEQYF	TGTGCCAGCAGACCAGGACCGGAAAGCTCCTACGAGCAGTACTTC
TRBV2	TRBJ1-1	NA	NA	CASSGRINTEAFF	TGTGCCAGCAGTGGACGAATAAACACTGAAGCTTTCTTT
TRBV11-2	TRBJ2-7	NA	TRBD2	CASRLLAGAPGTYEQYF	TGTGCCAGCAGATTACTAGCGGGAGCCCCAGGGACCTACGAGCAGTACTTC
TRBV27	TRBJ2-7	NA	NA	CASSLLGRVAYEQYF	TGTGCCAGCAGTTTATTGGGCAGGGTGGCCTACGAGCAGTACTTC
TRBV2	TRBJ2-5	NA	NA	CASSQDRQETQYF	TGTGCCAGCAGTCAGGACCGGCAAGAGACCCAGTACTTC
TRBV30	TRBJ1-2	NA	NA	CAWSRGNYGYTF	TGTGCCTGGAGTAGGGGTAACTATGGCTACACCTTC
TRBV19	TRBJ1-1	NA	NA	CASSIADGDTEAFF	TGTGCCAGTAGTATCGCGGACGGGGACACTGAAGCTTTCTTT
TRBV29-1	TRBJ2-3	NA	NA	CSASGGPWGTDTQYF	TGCAGCGCCTCGGGCGGCCCTTGGGGCACAGATACGCAGTATTTT
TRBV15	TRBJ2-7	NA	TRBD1	CATSRDRLRTGGHHEQYF	TGTGCCACCAGCAGAGATCGCCTAAGAACAGGGGGCCACCACGAGCAGTACTTC
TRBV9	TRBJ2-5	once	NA	CASSTFPLQGPETQYF	TGTGCCAGCAGCACATTTCCCTTACAGGGCCCAGAGACCCAGTACTTC
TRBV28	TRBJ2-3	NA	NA	CASSSDPTRDTQYF	TGTGCCAGCAGTTCGGACCCAACTAGGGATACGCAGTATTTT
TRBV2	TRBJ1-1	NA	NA	CASRDSPRGRAFF	TGTGCCAGCAGGGACAGCCCCCGCGGGAGGGCTTTCTTT
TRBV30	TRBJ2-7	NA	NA	CAGDRAGVEQYF	TGTGCCGGCGACAGAGCAGGCGTCGAGCAGTACTTC
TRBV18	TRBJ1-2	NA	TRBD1	CASSPGTGDYGYTF	TGTGCCAGCTCCCCAGGGACAGGGGACTATGGCTACACCTTC
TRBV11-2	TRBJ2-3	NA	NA	CASDASGVSSGYF	TGTGCCAGCGACGCCTCGGGGGTTTCGAGTGGGTATTTT
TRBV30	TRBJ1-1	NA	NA	CAWSVPLGITEAFF	TGTGCCTGGAGTGTACCCCTGGGGATCACTGAAGCTTTCTTT
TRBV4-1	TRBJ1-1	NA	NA	CASSQGPRFAYTEAFF	TGCGCCAGCAGCCAAGGACCCAGGTTCGCATACACTGAAGCTTTCTTT
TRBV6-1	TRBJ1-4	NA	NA	CASSEAVGTNEKLFF	TGTGCCAGCAGTGAAGCGGTGGGAACTAATGAAAAACTGTTTTTT
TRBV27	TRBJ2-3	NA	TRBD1	CASSYQGEGTDTQYF	TGTGCCAGCAGCTATCAGGGGGAAGGCACAGATACGCAGTATTTT
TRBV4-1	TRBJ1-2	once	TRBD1	CASSQSGGTGAYGYTF	TGCGCCAGCAGCCAATCGGGGGGGACAGGGGCCTATGGCTACACCTTC
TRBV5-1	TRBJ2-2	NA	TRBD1	CASSLSPTGLTGELFF	TGCGCCAGCAGCTTGAGTCCGACAGGGCTCACCGGGGAGCTGTTTTTT
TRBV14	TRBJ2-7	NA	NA	CASSQVGEQYF	TGTGCCAGCAGCCAAGTTGGGGAGCAGTACTTC
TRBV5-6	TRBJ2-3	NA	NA	CASSLELQDTQYF	TGTGCCAGCAGCTTGGAGTTGCAAGATACGCAGTATTTT
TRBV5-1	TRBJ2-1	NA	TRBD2	CASSEAGGNYNEQFF	TGCGCCAGCAGCGAAGCGGGGGGGAATTACAATGAGCAGTTCTTC
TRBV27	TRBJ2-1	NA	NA	CASSSMDSSYNEQFF	TGTGCCAGCAGTTCCATGGACAGCTCCTACAATGAGCAGTTCTTC
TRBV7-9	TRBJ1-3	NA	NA	CASSSTWVGSGNTIYF	TGTGCCAGCAGCTCGACTTGGGTGGGGTCTGGAAACACCATATATTTT
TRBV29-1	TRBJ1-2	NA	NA	CSVGAVGRGSGYTF	TGCAGCGTTGGGGCAGTCGGTAGGGGTTCTGGCTACACCTTC
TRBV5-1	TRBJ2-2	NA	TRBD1	CASSLSTGTGETGELFF	TGCGCCAGCAGCCTATCCACCGGGACAGGGGAAACCGGGGAGCTGTTTTTT
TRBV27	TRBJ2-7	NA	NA	CASSLRQDFPEQYF	TGTGCCAGCAGTTTAAGGCAGGATTTTCCCGAGCAGTACTTC